This T cell receptor (beta chain) appears in the sequencing data of a study of response to subunit inactivated influenza vaccine. Overall study findings and caveats: The study's authors posited that every seasonal influenza vaccination enlists few new T cells.

TCRdb re-called the RT-PCR reads through MiXCR, storing one row per CDR3 protein. Of almost 600,000 distinct CDR3 sequences in the sample, 11% to 15% were seen once. The CDR3 loop spans 15 amino acids. The ends were cut back, 7 bases at V and 2 bases at J, with 15 bases in the middle. Germline V gene data show CDR1 as SNHLY and CDR2 as FYNNEI. A remark on this clonotype: What it binds is not known.

The chain joins TRBV2 to TRBJ2-1; TRBD1 or TRBD2 may be the D gene (5 bases each). The receptor was derived from a man aged 50 or older who received an inactivated influenza vaccine. This specimen was PBMCs from blood, taken approximately 13 days after vaccination. The CDR3 coding sequence is TGTGCCAGCAACCCGGGACCGTTGACCTACAATGAGCAGTTCTTC. Residues: CASNPGPLTYNEQFF.